The clone carrying this T cell receptor beta chain came up a few times. V was pared by 4 bases and J by 4 bases, with 7 bases of the junction left unmatched. CDR3 length equals 15 residues. Germline values: CDR1 LGHDT, CDR2 YNNKEL (reference sequence). MiXCR, applied by TCRdb to the RT-PCR reads, yields one record per CDR3 protein. The table includes some 150,000 distinct CDR3 sequences, about two fifths detected once. This sample was included in a study of patients and donors after allogeneic stem cell transplantation. This TCR was sampled from a human donor who was either an allogeneic HSCT recipient or a stem cell or donor lymphocyte infusion donor (not recorded which). It is not recorded whose cells these are; they may come from a transplant donor. V usage is TRBV3-1 and J usage is TRBJ1-1; 9 nucleotides match TRBD1. Specimen: blood, either unsorted or a sorted T cell fraction (not recorded which). The CDR3 region is CASSLTGGFGTEAFF. The CDR3 nucleotides are TGTGCCAGCAGCCTTACAGGGGGCTTTGGCACTGAAGCTTTCTTT.